The 6 T cell receptor beta chains presented below share a single source sample, sequenced in a study of preoperative IRX-2 immunotherapy in early breast cancer. Here immunoSEQ multiplex PCR was the method, and the copy in TCRdb shows in-frame clones only, minus some. The top ten clones hold roughly 1.5% of a sample with more than 50,000 clones, less than 95% of them seen once. Treatment noted: preoperative locoregional IRX-2 cytokine immunotherapy. Collection took place from a patient treated with IRX-2 immunotherapy. The receptor source for this set is a human donor with breast cancer.

V usage is TRBV9 and J usage is TRBJ2-2, with 8 bases identical to TRBD2. V shed 5 bases, J shed 4 bases, and the junction held 4 bases outside the gene matches. The CDR3 runs 14 residues. CDR1 SGDLS and CDR2 YYNGEE come from the germline V gene. This chain's CDR3 is CASSTSGGTGELFF. For the CDR3, the DNA is TGTGCCAGCAGTACTAGCGGAGGCACCGGGGAGCTGTTTTTT.

The rearrangement uses TRBV28 and TRBJ2-7; D unresolved. The germline V and J ends were trimmed by 6 bases and 5 bases, with 17 bases remaining between them. CDR3 length: 14 amino acids. CDR1 is MDHEN and CDR2 is SYDVKM in the germline V gene. The chain's CDR3 is CASSPWRPDNEQYF. Here the CDR3 DNA reads TGTGCCAGCAGCCCCTGGCGGCCCGACAACGAGCAGTACTTC.

This sequence joins TRBV19 and TRBJ2-1; D gene uncertain. CDR3 length equals 14 residues. The ends were cut back, 2 bases at V and 5 bases at J, with 10 bases in the middle. Germline V gene lookup returns CDR1 LNHDA and CDR2 SQIVND (reference sequence). Here the CDR3 DNA reads TGTGCCAGTAGTATAAGTAACCAGAACAATGAGCAGTTCTTC. Protein: CASSISNQNNEQFF.

The chain employs TRBV28 and TRBJ2-3; D is ambiguous. Trimming removed 3 bases from V and 5 bases from J, with 12 bases in between. CDR3 size: 14 residues. Germline CDR1 MDHEN, CDR2 SYDVKM. The CDR3 DNA reads TGTGCCAGCAGTTTGGTGGGGTTAGGAGATACGCAGTATTTT. Amino acids: CASSLVGLGDTQYF. Combining the CDR3 with reference TRBV28 and TRBJ2-3 gives the whole variable domain DVKVTQSSRYLVKRTGEKVFLECVQDMDHENMFWYRQDPGLGLRLIYFSYDVKMKEKGDIPEGYSVSREKKERFSLILESASTNQTSMYLCASSLVGLGDTQYFGPGTRLTVL.

The J gene is TRBJ2-7, the V gene TRBV5-4; TRBD1 matches 8 bases. Trimming at V came to 0 bases and at J to 4 bases, leaving 12 bases not matched to a gene. From germline, CDR1 is SGHNT and CDR2 YYREEE (reference sequence). This CDR3 has 17 amino acids. Here the CDR3 DNA reads TGTGCCAGCAGCTTGGGCTCCGGGACAGGAGTTCCATACGAGCAGTACTTC. Its protein is CASSLGSGTGVPYEQYF. Supplemented by reference TRBV5-4 and TRBJ2-7, the full variable domain reads ETGVTQSPTHLIKTRGQQVTLRCSSQSGHNTVSWYQQALGQGPQFIFQYYREEENGRGNFPPRFSGLQFPNYSSELNVNALELDDSALYLCASSLGSGTGVPYEQYFGPGTRLTVT.

This clone was found once. The J gene is TRBJ1-1, the V gene TRBV4-1, with 9 bases identical to TRBD1. The germline gives CDR1 MGHRA, CDR2 YSYEKL. There are 15 residues in the CDR3. The V and J ends lost 3 bases and 1 base, in that order; junction bases with no gene match: 3. CDR3 sequence: CASSHLTGGNTEAFF. In nucleotides, the CDR3 is TGCGCCAGCAGCCACCTGACAGGGGGGAACACTGAAGCTTTCTTT.